Listed below are T cell receptor beta chains from one sample, sequenced in a study of regulatory T cells in long-lasting Graves disease. TCRdb redid the calling of the multiplex PCR reads with MiXCR, one entry per CDR3 protein. The data contain about 460,000 distinct CDR3 sequences, 22% of them singletons. The sample was peripheral blood mononuclear cells (PBMCs), taken when the disease was refractory, from a patient treated with antithyroid drugs. The source of these receptors is a female donor with Graves disease. Each CDR3 is given with its conserved first and last residue. D genes are given only for firm matches. The listing skips clone size in some rows; elsewhere it reads once, few, many or a size class.

TRBV28	TRBD1	TRBJ1-1	many	CASRSQGLNTEAFF	TGTGCCAGCAGGTCACAGGGGCTGAACACTGAAGCTTTCTTT
TRBV6-2/TRBV6-3	.	TRBJ1-5	many	CASSIQVGQPQHF	TGTGCCAGCAGTATCCAGGTTGGCCAGCCCCAGCATTTT
TRBV28	.	TRBJ2-5	many	CASSFGGSGKTQYF	TGTGCCAGCAGTTTTGGGGGGAGTGGGAAGACCCAGTACTTC
TRBV18	.	TRBJ2-5	few	CASSPRRAVETQYF	TGTGCCAGCTCACCGCGCAGGGCGGTTGAGACCCAGTACTTC
TRBV20-1	.	TRBJ2-7	.	CSASEGDLAGEQYF	TGCAGTGCTAGCGAAGGTGATCTAGCTGGCGAGCAGTACTTC
TRBV28	TRBD1	TRBJ1-1	many	CASSSPDRAWNTEAFF	TGTGCCAGCAGTTCACCCGACAGGGCCTGGAACACTGAAGCTTTCTTT
TRBV7-9	.	TRBJ1-1	.	CASSSTFSYTEAFF	TGTGCCAGCAGCTCAACTTTCAGTTACACTGAAGCTTTCTTT
TRBV27	.	TRBJ1-5	few	CASSHRRNQPQHF	TGTGCCAGCAGCCACAGGAGGAATCAGCCCCAGCATTTT
TRBV7-9	.	TRBJ1-2	.	CASSQSAGGNVYGYTF	TGTGCCAGCAGCCAATCAGCAGGAGGGAATGTGTATGGCTACACCTTC
TRBV25-1	.	TRBJ1-1	.	CASSEWGEAFF	TGTGCCAGCAGTGAATGGGGGGAAGCTTTCTTT
TRBV20-1	TRBD2	TRBJ2-2	.	CSAYAVASGSGTGELFF	TGCAGTGCTTACGCGGTGGCTAGCGGGAGTGGCACCGGGGAGCTGTTTTTT
TRBV7-9	.	TRBJ1-2	many	CASSSAAPTYGYTF	TGTGCCAGCAGCTCGGCAGCCCCTACTTATGGCTACACCTTC
TRBV10-3	.	TRBJ1-2	many	CAINAGPSYGYTF	TGTGCCATCAACGCGGGGCCCTCCTATGGCTACACCTTC
TRBV12-3/TRBV12-4	.	TRBJ1-1	many	CASSPPTRQREAFF	TGTGCCAGCAGTCCCCCTACCCGACAGCGGGAAGCTTTCTTT
TRBV7-2	.	TRBJ2-7	.	CASSPMRGMAGSGEQYF	TGTGCCAGCAGCCCTATGCGGGGAATGGCCGGGTCGGGCGAGCAGTACTTC
TRBV19	.	TRBJ2-2	.	CASSMDWSGGELFF	TGTGCCAGTAGTATGGACTGGTCGGGCGGGGAGCTGTTTTTT
TRBV10-3	.	TRBJ1-1	.	CATGGLLNTEAFF	TGTGCCACCGGGGGACTCCTGAACACTGAAGCTTTCTTT
TRBV28	.	TRBJ2-7	many	CASSFGGSLSTYEQYF	TGTGCCAGCAGTTTCGGAGGGAGCCTGTCGACCTACGAGCAGTACTTC
TRBV30	.	TRBJ1-1	.	CAWSENTNTEAFF	TGTGCCTGGAGTGAGAATACGAACACTGAAGCTTTCTTT